Listed below are T cell receptor beta chains from one sample, sequenced in a study of blood T cell repertoires in COVID-19. TCRdb's table, derived via immunoSEQ multiplex PCR, lists solely in-frame clones and lacks some. The sample lists roughly 280,000 clones; less than 90% were seen once. Sequencing was done on a sample of peripheral blood. Every receptor here comes from a man between 60 and 75 years old who had recovered from COVID-19. Each CDR3 is given with its conserved first and last residue.

TRBV10-2	TRBJ2-7	CASRTSSGSGVPSAHF
TRBV3-1/TRBV3-2	TRBJ2-3	CASSQGTGYFPTQYF
TRBV5-5	TRBJ2-1	CASSPGTGGYNEQFF
TRBV13	TRBJ2-1	CASSLGGGAYNEQFF
TRBV3-1/TRBV3-2	TRBJ2-5	CASSHDGTSEETQYF
TRBV19	TRBJ2-4	CASNPGWSKNIQYF
TRBV11-2	TRBJ2-5	CASSRGGVRETQYF
TRBV5-1	TRBJ2-2	CASSLVRGDTGELFF
TRBV5-1	TRBJ1-5	CASSLEGTPYQPQHF
TRBV7-9	TRBJ2-1	CASSLSAGTEQFF
TRBV2	TRBJ2-3	CASSDGGRTDTQYF
TRBV29-1	TRBJ2-7	CSAGQGVVEQYF
TRBV7-9	TRBJ1-2	CASSSTGPGYGYTF